The source of this T cell receptor beta chain is a study of T-cell memory formation after mild COVID-19. At the level of the study: For the most part, TCR clusters were specific to one donor.

The TCR alpha and TCR beta cDNA libraries, bearing sample barcodes and UMIs, were generated by 5'RACE using constant-segment primers. MiXCR was run by TCRdb on the 5' RACE reads, yielding one entry per CDR3 protein. The table has around 210,000 distinct CDR3 sequences, around 8.8% seen once; the top ten hold 3.5% to 4%. The study, taken as a whole, reports: Some clones that responded were present in memory (sampled pre-infection), which suggests cross-reactive memory joined.

V dropped 4 bases and J dropped 10; count of bases not matched to a gene: 9. The CDR3 length is 15 residues. Per the germline V gene, CDR1 is SGHRS and CDR2 is YFSETQ. Note on this clonotype: What it binds is unknown.

The V call is TRBV5-1, the J call TRBJ1-6, with 9 bases identical to TRBD1. The sample consisted of PBMCs or a T cell subset sorted from them (not recorded which). This sequence was found in a man aged 18 to 29 who had mild COVID-19 (a few samples of this study predate the infection). Cell type and time point are not known. CDR3 region: CASSPKQGAGSPLHF. The DNA of the CDR3 is TGCGCCAGCAGCCCGAAACAGGGGGCAGGATCACCCCTCCACTTT.